The present T cell receptor (beta chain) was sequenced within a study of cytomegalovirus exposure and HLA in healthy donors. Study findings and constraints: Upon later analysis, HLA-associated TCR beta chains proved more clonally expanded than other, equally common chains. The authors considered a cluster of highly shared sequence variants likely to be a sequencing artifact.

The table lists this clone with a count of one. Its target is not known. This CDR3 is built from 15 residues. Germline values: CDR1 MNHNY, CDR2 SVGAGI (reference sequence). V lost 0 bases to trimming and J lost 3 bases, with 8 bases between them. Primers included in the PCR were 60 Vbeta and 13 Jbeta primers. TCRdb's table, derived via immunoSEQ multiplex PCR, lists solely in-frame clones and lacks some. This table holds over 80,000 clones, less than 80% found once. V and J are TRBV6-6 and TRBJ1-4; D might be TRBD1 (6 bases). The sequence was collected from a boy aged 10-17 years in good health and CMV-seropositive. Material for sequencing was PBMCs. The CDR3 reads CASSYSGASNEKLFF. As DNA, the CDR3 is TGTGCCAGCAGTTACTCGGGGGCGTCTAATGAAAAACTGTTTTTT.